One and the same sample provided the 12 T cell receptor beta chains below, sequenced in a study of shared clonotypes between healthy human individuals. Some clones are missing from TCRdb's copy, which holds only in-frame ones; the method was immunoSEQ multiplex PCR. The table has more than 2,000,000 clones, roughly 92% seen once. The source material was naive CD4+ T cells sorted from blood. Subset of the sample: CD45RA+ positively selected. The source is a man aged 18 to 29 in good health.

Here the CDR3 DNA reads TGTGCCAGCAGTGAGTGGAATCAGCCCCAGCATTTT. Amino acids: CASSEWNQPQHF. V is TRBV6-1 and J is TRBJ1-5; no reliable D call. The CDR3 covers 12 residues. Germline CDR1 reads MNHNS; CDR2 reads SASEGT. Trimming cost V 3 bases and J 4 bases, with 4 bases left between them.

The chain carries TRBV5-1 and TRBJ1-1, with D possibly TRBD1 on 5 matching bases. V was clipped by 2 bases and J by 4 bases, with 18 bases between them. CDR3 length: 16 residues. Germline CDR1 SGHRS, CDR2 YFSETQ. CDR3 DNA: TGCGCCAGCAGCTTCTCTGGGGGTCTGGGTCGCACTGAAGCTTTCTTT. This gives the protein CASSFSGGLGRTEAFF.

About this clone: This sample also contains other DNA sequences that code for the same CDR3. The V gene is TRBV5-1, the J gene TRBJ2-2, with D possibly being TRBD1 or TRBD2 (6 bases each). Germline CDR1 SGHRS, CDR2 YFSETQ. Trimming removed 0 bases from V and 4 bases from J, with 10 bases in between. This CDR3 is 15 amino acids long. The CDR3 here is CASSLEGGSTGELFF. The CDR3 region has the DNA TGCGCCAGCAGCTTGGAGGGGGGTAGCACCGGGGAGCTGTTTTTT.

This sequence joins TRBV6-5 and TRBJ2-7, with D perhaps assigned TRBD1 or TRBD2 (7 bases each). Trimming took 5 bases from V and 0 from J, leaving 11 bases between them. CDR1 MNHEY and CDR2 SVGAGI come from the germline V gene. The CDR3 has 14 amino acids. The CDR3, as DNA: TGTGCCAGCAGTCGGGGGGACAGCTCCTACGAGCAGTACTTC. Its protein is CASSRGDSSYEQYF.

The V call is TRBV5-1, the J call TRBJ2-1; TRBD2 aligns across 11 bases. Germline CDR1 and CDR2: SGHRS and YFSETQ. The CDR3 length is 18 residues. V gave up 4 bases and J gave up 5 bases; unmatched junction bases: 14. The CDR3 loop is CASSGRVSGTSGNNEQFF. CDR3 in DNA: TGCGCCAGCAGCGGCAGGGTATCCGGGACTAGCGGTAACAATGAGCAGTTCTTC. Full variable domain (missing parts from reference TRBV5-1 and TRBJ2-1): KAGVTQTPRYLIKTRGQQVTLSCSPISGHRSVSWYQQTPGQGLQFLFEYFSETQRNKGNFPGRFSGRQFSNSRSEMNVSTLELGDSALYLCASSGRVSGTSGNNEQFFGPGTRLTVL.

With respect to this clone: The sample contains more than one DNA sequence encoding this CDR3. In DNA form, the CDR3 reads TGTGCCAGCAGTTTAAGAGGACAAAATCAGCCCCAGCATTTT. Residues: CASSLRGQNQPQHF. The chain joins TRBV27 to TRBJ1-5, with a possible D match to TRBD1 (5 bases). The V end was cut by 2 bases, the J end by 4 bases, with 9 bases between. Germline-derived CDR1 and CDR2 are MNHEY and SMNVEV (reference sequence). The CDR3 extends over 14 amino acids.

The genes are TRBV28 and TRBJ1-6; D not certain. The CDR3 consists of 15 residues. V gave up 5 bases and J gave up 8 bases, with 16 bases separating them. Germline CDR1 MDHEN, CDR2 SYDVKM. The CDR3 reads CASSETGRRYSPLHF. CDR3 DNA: TGTGCCAGCAGTGAAACGGGTCGGCGGTATTCACCCCTCCACTTT.

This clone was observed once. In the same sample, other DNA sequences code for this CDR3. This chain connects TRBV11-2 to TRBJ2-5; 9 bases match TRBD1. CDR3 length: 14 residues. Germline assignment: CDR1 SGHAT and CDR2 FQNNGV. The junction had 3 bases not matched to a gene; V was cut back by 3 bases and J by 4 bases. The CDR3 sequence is CASSFTGGAETQYF. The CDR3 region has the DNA TGTGCCAGCAGCTTCACAGGGGGCGCAGAGACCCAGTACTTC.

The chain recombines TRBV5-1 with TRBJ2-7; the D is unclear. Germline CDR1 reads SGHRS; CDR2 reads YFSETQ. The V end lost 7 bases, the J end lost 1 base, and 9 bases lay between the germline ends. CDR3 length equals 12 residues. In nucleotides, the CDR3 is TGCGCCAGCGGGCTGGGTTCCTACGAGCAGTACTTC. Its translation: CASGLGSYEQYF.

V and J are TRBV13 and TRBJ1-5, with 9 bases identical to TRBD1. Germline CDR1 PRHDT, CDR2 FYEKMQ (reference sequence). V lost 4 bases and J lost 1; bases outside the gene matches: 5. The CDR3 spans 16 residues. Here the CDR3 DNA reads TGTGCCAGCAGCTCGGGACAGGGACGGAGCAATCAGCCCCAGCATTTT. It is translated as CASSSGQGRSNQPQHF.

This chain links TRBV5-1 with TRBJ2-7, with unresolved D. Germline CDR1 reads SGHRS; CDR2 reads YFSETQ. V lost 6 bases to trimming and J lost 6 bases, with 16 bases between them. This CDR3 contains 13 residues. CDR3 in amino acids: CASTDPGRAEQYF. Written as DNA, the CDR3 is TGCGCCAGCACCGATCCTGGTCGGGCCGAGCAGTACTTC.

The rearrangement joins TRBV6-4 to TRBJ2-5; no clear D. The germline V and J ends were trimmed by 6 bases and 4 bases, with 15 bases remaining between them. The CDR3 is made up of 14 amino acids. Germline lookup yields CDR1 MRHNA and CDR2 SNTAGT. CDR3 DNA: TGTGCCAGCAGACCGACGGATGCCGTAGAGACCCAGTACTTC. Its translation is CASRPTDAVETQYF.